This entry is about one T cell receptor (beta chain). Germline values: CDR1 LNHNV, CDR2 YYDKDF (reference sequence). Trimming took off 5 bases at V and 6 bases at J, with 17 bases between the two ends. The CDR3 length is 14 residues. This sample is drawn from a study of response to subunit inactivated influenza vaccine. TCRdb processed the RT-PCR reads anew with MiXCR; each CDR3 protein has one entry. The data show about 580,000 distinct CDR3 sequences, 14% seen once. The material sequenced was PBMCs from blood, taken approximately 13 days after vaccination. This clonotype was sampled from a man between 50 and 59 years old who received an inactivated influenza vaccine. The genes are TRBV15 and TRBJ2-7; weak D call: TRBD2 (6 bases). The CDR3 nucleotides read TGTGCCACCAGCTTCAATCTCAGGGACTCCGAGCAGTACTTC. Protein product: CATSFNLRDSEQYF. Supplemented by reference TRBV15 and TRBJ2-7, the full variable domain reads DAMVIQNPRYQVTQFGKPVTLSCSQTLNHNVMYWYQQKSSQAPKLLFHYYDKDFNNEADTPDNFQSRRPNTSFCFLDIRSPGLGDTAMYLCATSFNLRDSEQYFGPGTRLTVT.